This TCR beta chain was retrieved from a study of cytomegalovirus exposure and HLA in healthy donors. Study-wide points: TCR beta V- and J-gene trimming, according to a later analysis, was linked to a missense DCLRE1C variant.

This clone has only one observation. Its antigen is unknown. Trimming cost V 2 bases and J 2 bases, with 13 bases left between them. This CDR3 has 16 amino acids. Germline CDR1 and CDR2: MNHNY and SVGAGI (reference sequence). PCR amplification relied on 60 Vbeta primers (plus 13 Jbeta primers). TCRdb's copy holds only in-frame clones and misses some; the assay was immunoSEQ multiplex PCR. The sample has roughly 120,000 clones, roughly 74% seen once. The TCR was taken from a woman aged 50 to 65 in good health and CMV-seropositive. This chain links TRBV6-6 with TRBJ1-5; possible D gene TRBD1, 5 bases. The sequenced material came from PBMCs. The CDR3 sequence: CASSYDSGEGNQPQHF. The CDR3 nucleotides are TGTGCCAGCAGTTACGATTCGGGGGAGGGCAATCAGCCCCAGCATTTT.